The clone carrying this T cell receptor beta chain was detected only once. The antigen remains unidentified. Relative to the germline gene, one junction end is altered; a read error may explain this. The data are from a study of cytomegalovirus exposure and HLA in healthy donors. Study as a whole: Previous work identified roughly 110 million unique TCR beta sequences from 150 million to 200 million T cells.

PCR was performed using 60 Vbeta and 13 Jbeta primers. TCRdb keeps only in-frame clones here, not all; method: immunoSEQ multiplex PCR. The sample has about 160,000 clones, approximately 76% seen once; the top ten hold about 2.1%. The CDR3 is 15 amino acids. Germline V gene sequence: CDR1 MNHNS, CDR2 SASEGT. Study-level points and caveats: Rarity characterized most TCR sequences, yet some public TCRs appeared in many donors. The CMV antigen specificity of three CMV-associated chains was confirmed through in vitro analysis. V- and J-gene trimming in TCR beta was tied to a missense DCLRE1C variant by an analysis performed later.

Sequences were obtained from PBMCs. This sequence joins TRBV6-1 and TRBJ1-2; the D gene is possibly TRBD1 (6 bases). This TCR came from a female donor in good health and CMV-seronegative. CDR3 nucleotide sequence: TGTGCCAGCAGTTTTGAACAGGGAATTGGCTATGGCCACACCTTC. This sequence encodes CASSFEQGIGYGHTF.